This TCR beta chain comes out of a study of T cell responses to AZD1222 COVID-19 vaccine (dated by TCRdb to 2020 to 2022). Regarding the complete study: AZD1222 recipients given second doses at about 4 weeks or at about 12 weeks were pooled, since spike-specific TCR depth and breadth were not found to differ between the two schedules. A total of approximately 250 trial participants underwent TCR sequencing, of whom 200 to 220 had received two doses of AZD1222 and around 25 had received two doses of the MenACWY control vaccine. Trial participants were enrolled by age into subgroups of 18-55, 56-69 and 70-plus years, and about 150, 27 and 61 TCR-sequenced participants, respectively, were included in these subgroups.

The germline V gene provides CDR1 MNHEY and CDR2 SVGEGT. Relative to germline, V is 5 bases shorter and J is 0 bases shorter, with 20 bases between their ends. The CDR3 runs 18 residues from the cysteine to the phenylalanine. Just the 54-base CDR3 DNA is kept, in frame starting at base 1. This clone was seen once. Its antigen is not yet known. Per-base quality was not reported, and no clone a single base away is much larger than it. Results the study describes overall, beyond this receptor: Participants were mostly white British, with more females than males. The authors suggested clonal diversity may have been underestimated. The whole spike protein was spanned by vaccine-associated CD4 TCRs, and dominant responses were seen in regions 160-218 and 743-854. A significant rise in spike-specific TCR breadth and depth was observed after two AZD1222 doses relative to day 0 and relative to MenACWY recipients. Conclusions about previously exposed vaccinees are limited because only a handful of AZD1222 recipients were SARS-CoV-2 seropositive at baseline. Because no day 14 peak-response samples were available, the repertoires could be characterized only after the peak T cell response. Reportedly, close to half of the unique spike-specific TCRs recognized epitopes lying outside the regions that are mutated in the B.1.351 and B.1.1.7 variants. In the small 56-69-year group, the increase in depth fell short of significance, most likely because of low power.

What this sample's time point label stands for: baseline before first vaccination. The vaccinee samples were drawn from two UK trials, COV001 and COV002, one of which was a single-blind randomized controlled phase 2/3 trial testing AZD1222 (ChAdOx1 nCoV-19) in healthy adults. For TCRbeta chain sequencing, PBMC samples from trial participants were taken at day 0 and at day 28 after the second dose. The CDR3 regions of human TCRbeta chains were analyzed by immunosequencing. The original methods were these. TCRs in the repertoires were matched against a reference library of SARS-CoV-2-specific TCRs that had been generated with the MIRA antigen-specificity platform. Breadth was defined as the fraction of unique TCRs that were SARS-CoV-2-associated. Depth was defined as the fraction of total T cells that were SARS-CoV-2-associated. Using the MIRA data, each spike-specific TCR was mapped to the spike region that the TCR reacts to and placed in a CD4 or CD8 class. Log10-transformed breadth and depth values were compared by one-way ANOVA with Sidak's multiple comparisons tests. Imported from immuneACCESS, the table was reduced by TCRdb to in-frame sequences with V and J called. These copies leave out some clones; in studies compared against another copy, an unresolved V gene accounts for under half, and the cause of the remainder is not known. The D gene and trimming were derived from the DNA, and the V and J assignments and clone size from that table. Here the sample has over 100,000 clones; around nine tenths occur a single time. The top ten constitute under 20% of the sample.

Sequenced here: peripheral blood, sampled on day 0 of AZD1222 vaccination. The rearrangement combines TRBV6-2 or TRBV6-3 with TRBJ1-5; a weak D assignment points to TRBD1 (6 bases agree). The receptor was derived from an adult in good health. In nucleotide form, the sequence is TGTGCCAGCAGTGGAAGGACAGAAATCTTCTCTAGCAATCAGCCCCAGCATTTT. Its amino acids are CASSGRTEIFSSNQPQHF.